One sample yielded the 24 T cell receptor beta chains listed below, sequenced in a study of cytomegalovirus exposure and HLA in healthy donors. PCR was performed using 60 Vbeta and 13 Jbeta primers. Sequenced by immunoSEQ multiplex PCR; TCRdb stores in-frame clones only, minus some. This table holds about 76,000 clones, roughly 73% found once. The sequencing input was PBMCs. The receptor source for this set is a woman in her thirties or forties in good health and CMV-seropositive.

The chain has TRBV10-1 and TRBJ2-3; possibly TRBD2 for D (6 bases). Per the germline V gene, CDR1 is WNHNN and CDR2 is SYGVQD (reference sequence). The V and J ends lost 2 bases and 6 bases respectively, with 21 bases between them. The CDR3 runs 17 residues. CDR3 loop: CASSEGGTPSEFDTQYF. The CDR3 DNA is TGCGCCAGCAGTGAGGGGGGGACCCCGAGTGAGTTTGATACGCAGTATTTT.

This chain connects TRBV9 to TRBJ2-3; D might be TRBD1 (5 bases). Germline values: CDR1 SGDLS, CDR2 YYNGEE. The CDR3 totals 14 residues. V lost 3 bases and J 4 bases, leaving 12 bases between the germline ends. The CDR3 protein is CASSGTQDPDTQYF. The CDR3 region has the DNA TGTGCCAGCAGCGGCACACAGGACCCAGATACGCAGTATTTT.

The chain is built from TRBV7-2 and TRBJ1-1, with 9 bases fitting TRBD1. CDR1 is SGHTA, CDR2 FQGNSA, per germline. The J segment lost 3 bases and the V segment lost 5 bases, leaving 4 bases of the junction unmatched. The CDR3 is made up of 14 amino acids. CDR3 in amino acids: CASSPQGADTEAFF. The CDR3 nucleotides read TGTGCCAGCAGCCCACAGGGGGCGGACACTGAAGCTTTCTTT. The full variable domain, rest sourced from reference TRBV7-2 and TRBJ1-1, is GAGVSQSPSNKVTEKGKDVELRCDPISGHTALYWYRQSLGQGLEFLIYFQGNSAPDKSGLPSDRFSAERTGGSVSTLTIQRTQQEDSAVYLCASSPQGADTEAFFGQGTRLTVV.

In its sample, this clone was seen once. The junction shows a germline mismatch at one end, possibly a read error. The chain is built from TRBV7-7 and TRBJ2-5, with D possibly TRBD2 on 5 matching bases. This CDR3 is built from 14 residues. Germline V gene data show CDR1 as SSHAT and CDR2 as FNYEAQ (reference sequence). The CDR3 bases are TGTGCTAGCAGCTTATTCTCGGGGATGGAGACCCAGTACTTC. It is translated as CASSLFSGMETQYF.

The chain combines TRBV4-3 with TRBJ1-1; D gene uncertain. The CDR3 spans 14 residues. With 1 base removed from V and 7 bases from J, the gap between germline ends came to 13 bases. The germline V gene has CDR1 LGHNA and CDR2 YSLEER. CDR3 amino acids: CASSQADREGEAFF. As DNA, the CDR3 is TGCGCCAGCAGCCAAGCAGACCGGGAAGGTGAAGCTTTCTTT.

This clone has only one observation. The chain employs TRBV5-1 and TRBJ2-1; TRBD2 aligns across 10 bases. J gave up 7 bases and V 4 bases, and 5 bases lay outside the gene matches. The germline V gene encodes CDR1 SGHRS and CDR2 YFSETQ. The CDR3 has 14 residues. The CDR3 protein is CASSLAGDLNEQFF. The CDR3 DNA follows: TGCGCCAGCAGCCTAGCGGGAGACTTGAATGAGCAGTTCTTC.

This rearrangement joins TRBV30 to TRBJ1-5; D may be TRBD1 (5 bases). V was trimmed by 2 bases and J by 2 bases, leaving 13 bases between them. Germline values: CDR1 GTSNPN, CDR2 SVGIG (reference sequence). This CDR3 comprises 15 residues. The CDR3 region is CAWSLGGGGNQPQHF. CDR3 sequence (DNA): TGTGCCTGGAGTCTAGGTGGGGGGGGCAATCAGCCCCAGCATTTT.

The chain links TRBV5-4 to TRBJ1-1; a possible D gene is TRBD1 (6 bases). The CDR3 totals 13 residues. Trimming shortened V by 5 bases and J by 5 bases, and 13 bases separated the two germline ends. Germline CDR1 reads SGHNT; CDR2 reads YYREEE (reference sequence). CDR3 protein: CASSRGGETEAFF. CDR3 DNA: TGTGCCAGCAGTCGAGGGGGGGAGACTGAAGCTTTCTTT.

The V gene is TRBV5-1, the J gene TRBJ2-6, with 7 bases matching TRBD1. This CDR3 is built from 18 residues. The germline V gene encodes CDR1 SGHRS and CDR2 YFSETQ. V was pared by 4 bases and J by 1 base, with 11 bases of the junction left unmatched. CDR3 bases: TGCGCCAGCAGCCCTCGTCAGGGGGTAATGTCTGGGGCCAACGTCCTGACTTTC. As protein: CASSPRQGVMSGANVLTF.

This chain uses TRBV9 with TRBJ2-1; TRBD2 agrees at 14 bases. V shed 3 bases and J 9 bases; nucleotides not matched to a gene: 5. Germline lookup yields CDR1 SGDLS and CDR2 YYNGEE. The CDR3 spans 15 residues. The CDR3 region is CASSAPGLAGAEQFF. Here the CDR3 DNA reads TGTGCCAGCAGCGCCCCGGGACTAGCGGGAGCTGAGCAGTTCTTC.

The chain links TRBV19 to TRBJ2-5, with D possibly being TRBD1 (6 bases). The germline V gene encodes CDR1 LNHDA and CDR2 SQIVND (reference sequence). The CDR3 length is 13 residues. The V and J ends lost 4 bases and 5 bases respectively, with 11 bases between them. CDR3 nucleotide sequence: TGTGCCAGTAGTACCTACAGGGATGAGACCCAGTACTTC. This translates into CASSTYRDETQYF.

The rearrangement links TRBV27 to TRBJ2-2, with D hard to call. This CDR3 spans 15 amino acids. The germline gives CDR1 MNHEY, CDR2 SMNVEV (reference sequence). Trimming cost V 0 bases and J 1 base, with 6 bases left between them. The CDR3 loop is CASSLSTRNTGELFF. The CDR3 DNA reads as TGTGCCAGCAGTTTATCAACACGGAACACCGGGGAGCTGTTTTTT.

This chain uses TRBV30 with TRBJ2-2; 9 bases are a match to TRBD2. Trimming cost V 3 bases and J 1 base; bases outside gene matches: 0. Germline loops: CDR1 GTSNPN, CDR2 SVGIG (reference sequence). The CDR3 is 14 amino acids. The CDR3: CAWRLAGNTGELFF. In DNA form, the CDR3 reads TGTGCCTGGAGACTAGCGGGGAACACCGGGGAGCTGTTTTTT.

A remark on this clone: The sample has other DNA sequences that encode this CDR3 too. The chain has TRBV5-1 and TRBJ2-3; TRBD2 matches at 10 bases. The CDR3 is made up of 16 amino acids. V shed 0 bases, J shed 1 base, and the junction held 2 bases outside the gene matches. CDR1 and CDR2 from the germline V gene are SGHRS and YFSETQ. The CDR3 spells CASSLGGTSGTDTQYF. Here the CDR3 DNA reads TGCGCCAGCAGCTTGGGTGGGACTAGCGGCACAGATACGCAGTATTTT.

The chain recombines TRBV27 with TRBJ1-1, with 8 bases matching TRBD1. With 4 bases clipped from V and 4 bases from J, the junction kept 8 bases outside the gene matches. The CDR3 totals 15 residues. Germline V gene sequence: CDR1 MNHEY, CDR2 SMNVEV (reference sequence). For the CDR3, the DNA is TGTGCCAGCAGTTCACGACAGGGGAGAGTCACTGAAGCTTTCTTT. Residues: CASSSRQGRVTEAFF.

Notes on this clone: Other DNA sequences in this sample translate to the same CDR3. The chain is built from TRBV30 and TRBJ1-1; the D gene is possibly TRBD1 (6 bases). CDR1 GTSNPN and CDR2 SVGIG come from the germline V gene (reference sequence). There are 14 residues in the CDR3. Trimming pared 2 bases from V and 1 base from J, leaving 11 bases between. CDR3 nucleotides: TGTGCCTGGAGTCTCACACAGGGGAACACTGAAGCTTTCTTT. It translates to CAWSLTQGNTEAFF. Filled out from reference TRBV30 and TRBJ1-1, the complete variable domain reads SQTIHQWPATLVQPVGSPLSLECTVEGTSNPNLYWYRQAAGRGLQLLFYSVGIGQISSEVPQNLSASRPQDRQFILSSKKLLLSDSGFYLCAWSLTQGNTEAFFGQGTRLTVV.

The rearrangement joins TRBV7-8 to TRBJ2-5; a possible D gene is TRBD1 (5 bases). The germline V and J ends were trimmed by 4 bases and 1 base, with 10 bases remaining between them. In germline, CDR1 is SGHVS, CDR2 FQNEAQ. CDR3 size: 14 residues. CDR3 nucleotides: TGTGCCAGCAGCTCCGACAGAACCCAAGAGACCCAGTACTTC. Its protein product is CASSSDRTQETQYF.

The CDR3 nucleotides read TGTGCCAGCTCACCAGACCGGACAGGGACCACTGAAGCTTTCTTT. Protein product: CASSPDRTGTTEAFF. This chain joins TRBV18 and TRBJ1-1, with 8 bases aligning to TRBD1. V lost 2 bases, J lost 4 bases, and 6 bases stayed unmatched. The CDR3 consists of 15 residues. CDR1 KGHSH and CDR2 LQKENI come from the germline V gene.

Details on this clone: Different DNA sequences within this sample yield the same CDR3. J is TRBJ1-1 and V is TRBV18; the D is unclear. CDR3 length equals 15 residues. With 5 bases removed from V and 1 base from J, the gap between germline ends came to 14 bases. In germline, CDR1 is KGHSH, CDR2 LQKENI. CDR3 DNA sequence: TGTGCCAGCTCAGCGATGGGCACACAGAACACTGAAGCTTTCTTT. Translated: CASSAMGTQNTEAFF. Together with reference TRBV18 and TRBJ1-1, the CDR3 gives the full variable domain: NAGVMQNPRHLVRRRGQEARLRCSPMKGHSHVYWYRQLPEEGLKFMVYLQKENIIDESGMPKERFSAEFPKEGPSILRIQQVVRGDSAAYFCASSAMGTQNTEAFFGQGTRLTVV.

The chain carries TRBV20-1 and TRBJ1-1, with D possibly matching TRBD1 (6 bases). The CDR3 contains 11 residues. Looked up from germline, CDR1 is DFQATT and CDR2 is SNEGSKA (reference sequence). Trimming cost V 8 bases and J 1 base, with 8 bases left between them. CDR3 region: CSSGANTEAFF. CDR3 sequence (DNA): TGCAGTTCAGGGGCGAACACTGAAGCTTTCTTT.

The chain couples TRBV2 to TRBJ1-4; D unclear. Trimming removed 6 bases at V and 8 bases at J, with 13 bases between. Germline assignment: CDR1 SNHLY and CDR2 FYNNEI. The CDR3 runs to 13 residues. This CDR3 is CASRAERREKLFF. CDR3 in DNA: TGTGCCAGCAGAGCTGAACGGCGGGAAAAACTGTTTTTT.

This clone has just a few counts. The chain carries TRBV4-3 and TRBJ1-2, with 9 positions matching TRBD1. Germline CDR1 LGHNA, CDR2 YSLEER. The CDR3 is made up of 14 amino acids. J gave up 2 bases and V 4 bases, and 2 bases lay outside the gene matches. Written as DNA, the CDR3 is TGCGCCAGCAGCCCTGGACAGGGGAACTATGGCTACACCTTC. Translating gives CASSPGQGNYGYTF.

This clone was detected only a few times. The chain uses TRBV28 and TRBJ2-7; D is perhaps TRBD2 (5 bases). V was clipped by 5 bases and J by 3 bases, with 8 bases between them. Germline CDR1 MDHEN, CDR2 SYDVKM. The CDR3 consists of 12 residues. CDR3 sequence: CASSGRDYEQYF. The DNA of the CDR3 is TGTGCCAGCAGTGGCCGGGACTACGAGCAGTACTTC. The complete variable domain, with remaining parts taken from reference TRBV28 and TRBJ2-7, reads DVKVTQSSRYLVKRTGEKVFLECVQDMDHENMFWYRQDPGLGLRLIYFSYDVKMKEKGDIPEGYSVSREKKERFSLILESASTNQTSMYLCASSGRDYEQYFGPGTRLTVT.

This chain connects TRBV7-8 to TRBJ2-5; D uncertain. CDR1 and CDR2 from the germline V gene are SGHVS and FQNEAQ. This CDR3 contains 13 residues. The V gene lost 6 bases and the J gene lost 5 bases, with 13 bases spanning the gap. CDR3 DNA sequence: TGTGCCAGCAGGACGACTGCTCTTGAGACCCAGTACTTC. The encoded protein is CASRTTALETQYF.